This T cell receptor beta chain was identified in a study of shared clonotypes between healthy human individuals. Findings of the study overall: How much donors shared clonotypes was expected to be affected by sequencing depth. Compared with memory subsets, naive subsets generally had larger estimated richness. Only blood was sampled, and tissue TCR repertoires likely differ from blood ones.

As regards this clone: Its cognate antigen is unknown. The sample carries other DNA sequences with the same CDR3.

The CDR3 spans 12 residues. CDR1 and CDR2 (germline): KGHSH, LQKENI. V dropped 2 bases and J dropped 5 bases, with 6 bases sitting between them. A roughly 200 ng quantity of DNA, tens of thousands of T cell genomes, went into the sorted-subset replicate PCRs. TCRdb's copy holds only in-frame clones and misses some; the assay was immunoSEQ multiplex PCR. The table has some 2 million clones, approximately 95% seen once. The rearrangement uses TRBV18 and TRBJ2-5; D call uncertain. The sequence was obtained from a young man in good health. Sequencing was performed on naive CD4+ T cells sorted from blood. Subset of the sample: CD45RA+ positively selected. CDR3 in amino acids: CASSPNSETQYF. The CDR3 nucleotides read TGTGCCAGCTCACCAAACTCGGAGACCCAGTACTTC.